One and the same sample provided the 28 T cell receptor beta chains below, sequenced in a study of blood T cell repertoires in COVID-19. Produced via immunoSEQ multiplex PCR; TCRdb's table is partial and in-frame only. The sample lists about 180,000 clones, roughly 80% seen once, with about an eighth in the top ten. Sequences were obtained from PBMCs or T cells enriched from blood (not recorded which). These receptor sequences come from a man in his sixties who had been exposed to COVID-19.

This clone was observed a handful of times. V is TRBV7-2 and J is TRBJ2-7, with TRBD2 identical over 12 bases. Germline V gives CDR1 SGHTA, CDR2 FQGNSA. This CDR3 region has 16 residues. V was clipped by 1 base and J by 3 bases; unmatched bases: 4. Here the CDR3 reads CASSLGTSGIGYEQYF. DNA for the CDR3: TGTGCCAGCAGCTTAGGGACTAGCGGGATTGGCTACGAGCAGTACTTC.

This chain connects TRBV11-2 to TRBJ1-3, with a tentative D call TRBD1 (6 bases). Germline loops: CDR1 SGHAT, CDR2 FQNNGV. V was cut by 5 bases and J by 0 bases, with 11 bases left in between. The CDR3 is made up of 15 amino acids. The CDR3 is CASSPTGSSGNTIYF. DNA for the CDR3: TGTGCCAGCAGCCCTACAGGGAGCTCTGGAAACACCATATATTTT.

The V and J genes are TRBV9 and TRBJ1-6; 7 nucleotides line up with TRBD1. V shed 3 bases, J shed 6 bases, and the junction held 6 bases outside the gene matches. The CDR3 has 15 residues. Germline-derived CDR1 and CDR2 are SGDLS and YYNGEE. CDR3 amino acids: CASSAVGTANSPLHF. The CDR3 DNA reads TGTGCCAGCAGCGCAGTGGGGACAGCTAATTCACCCCTCCACTTT.

This chain uses TRBV6-5 with TRBJ2-1; D gene unclear. CDR3 length: 14 amino acids. The germline V gene encodes CDR1 MNHEY and CDR2 SVGAGI. V was shortened by 0 bases and J by 7 bases, with 10 bases between the two germline ends. CDR3 sequence (DNA): TGTGCCAGCAGTTACTCGACCGCGAGGAATGAGCAGTTCTTC. Protein sequence: CASSYSTARNEQFF.

This clone was seen a few times. The chain recombines TRBV3-1 (or the pseudogene TRBV3-2) with TRBJ1-4, with D tentatively TRBD1 (5 bases). Looked up from germline, CDR1 is LGHDT and CDR2 is YNNKEL (reference sequence). The length of the CDR3 is 16 residues. Trimming removed 3 bases at V and 7 bases at J, with 18 bases between. CDR3 DNA sequence: TGTGCCAGCAGCCATACATCAGGGAAGGGTGCTGAAAAACTGTTTTTT. Protein: CASSHTSGKGAEKLFF.

Only a few counts were recorded for this clone. The rearrangement uses TRBV2 and TRBJ2-2; 7 bases are a match to TRBD2. The CDR3 loop spans 14 amino acids. CDR1 SNHLY and CDR2 FYNNEI come from the germline V gene. With 4 bases clipped from V and 3 bases from J, the junction kept 2 bases outside the gene matches. CDR3 loop: CASSVLADTGELFF. The CDR3 region has the DNA TGTGCCAGCAGTGTTCTAGCGGACACCGGGGAGCTGTTTTTT.

The sample holds a few counts of this clone. The rearrangement links TRBV7-9 to TRBJ2-5; TRBD2 matches at 12 bases. J gave up 2 bases and V 5 bases, and 3 bases lay outside the gene matches. This CDR3 is built from 15 residues. Germline assignment: CDR1 SEHNR and CDR2 FQNEAQ (reference sequence). The CDR3, as DNA: TGTGCCAGCAGCGCGGGACTAGCGGGTCAAGAGACCCAGTACTTC. The encoded protein is CASSAGLAGQETQYF. The entire variable domain, with the rest obtained from reference TRBV7-9 and TRBJ2-5, is as follows: DTGVSQNPRHKITKRGQNVTFRCDPISEHNRLYWYRQTLGQGPEFLTYFQNEAQLEKSRLLSDRFSAERPKGSFSTLEIQRTEQGDSAMYLCASSAGLAGQETQYFGPGTRLLVL.

The chain links TRBV30 to TRBJ1-1; 9 bases are shared with TRBD1. The CDR3 has 17 residues. J was trimmed by 1 base and V by 1 base; bases with no gene match: 10. CDR1 is GTSNPN and CDR2 is SVGIG in the germline V gene (reference sequence). CDR3 nucleotides: TGTGCCTGGAGTGGACGGGACAGGGTAGTGGGGAACACTGAAGCTTTCTTT. Translation gives CAWSGRDRVVGNTEAFF.

The chain is built from TRBV4-1 and TRBJ1-1, with TRBD1 as a possible D gene (6 bases). V was cut by 3 bases and J by 6 bases, with 14 bases left in between. Germline loops: CDR1 MGHRA, CDR2 YSYEKL. The CDR3 consists of 14 residues. In DNA, the CDR3 is TGCGCCAGCAGCCAGCCACAGGGTCGGGCTGAAGCTTTCTTT. This codes for CASSQPQGRAEAFF.

The chain uses TRBV7-6 and TRBJ2-1; no definite D call. CDR3 size: 15 residues. V was cut by 5 bases and J by 1 base, with 12 bases left in between. CDR1 and CDR2 from the germline V gene are SGHVS and FNYEAQ. CDR3 sequence reads: CASSPDSTSYNEQFF. For the CDR3, the DNA is TGTGCCAGCAGCCCTGACTCCACTTCCTACAATGAGCAGTTCTTC.

This chain links TRBV10-1 with TRBJ2-2, with D perhaps TRBD1 (5 bases). The V gene's germline CDR1 is WNHNN and CDR2 SYGVQD (reference sequence). Deletions cut 4 bases from V and 5 bases from J, with 14 bases between. The CDR3 has 15 residues. This CDR3 reads CASSGGRVGTGELFF. The CDR3 coding sequence is TGCGCCAGCAGTGGAGGCAGGGTTGGGACCGGGGAGCTGTTTTTT.

V gene TRBV6-2 or TRBV6-3 combines with J gene TRBJ2-7; TRBD1 agrees at 10 bases. The CDR3 runs 17 residues. CDR1 is MNHEY, CDR2 SVGEGT, per germline. The ends lost 2 bases at V and 7 bases at J; junction bases unmatched: 14. CDR3: CASSYRPTGTGVREQYF. The CDR3 region has the DNA TGTGCCAGCAGTTACAGACCTACCGGGACAGGGGTAAGGGAGCAGTACTTC.

Here the CDR3 reads CASSRDNQPQHF. Here the CDR3 DNA reads TGTGCCAGCAGCAGGGATAATCAGCCCCAGCATTTT. The V and J genes are TRBV2 and TRBJ1-5, with D possibly TRBD1 on 5 matching bases. Looked up from germline, CDR1 is SNHLY and CDR2 is FYNNEI. The CDR3 loop spans 12 amino acids. V lost 6 bases and J 4 bases, leaving 7 bases between the germline ends.

J is TRBJ1-2 and V is TRBV6-5; 9 nucleotides agree with TRBD1. The CDR3 runs to 15 residues. The V segment lost 8 bases and the J segment 2 bases; nucleotides outside the gene matches: 9. Germline V CDR1 and CDR2: MNHEY, SVGAGI. This CDR3 is CASLGTGNANYGYTF. Written as DNA, the CDR3 is TGTGCCAGCCTGGGGACAGGGAACGCAAACTATGGCTACACCTTC.

This clone has a single count. The chain couples TRBV7-3 to TRBJ1-1; 11 nucleotides match TRBD1. Losses at the gene ends were 6 bases for V and 3 bases for J; bases not matched to a gene: 3. The germline CDR1 and CDR2 sequences are SGHTA and FQGTGA. The CDR3 contains 14 residues. CDR3 sequence (DNA): TGTGCCAGCAGAAGGACAGGGGGCCACACTGAAGCTTTCTTT. Its translation: CASRRTGGHTEAFF.

The chain recombines TRBV11-1 with TRBJ2-3, with 10 bases identical to TRBD1. This CDR3 is built from 15 residues. Germline CDR1 reads SGHAT; CDR2 reads FQDESV (reference sequence). The junction had 3 bases not matched to a gene; V was cut back by 6 bases and J by 0 bases. CDR3 coding DNA: TGTGCCAGCAGAAAGGACAGGGGGAGCACAGATACGCAGTATTTT. This gives the protein CASRKDRGSTDTQYF.

The CDR3, as DNA: TGCGCCAGCAGCTCGGGACTAGATGCGCCATCTTCCAATGAGCAGTTCTTC. This translates into CASSSGLDAPSSNEQFF. The rearrangement joins TRBV5-1 to TRBJ2-1, with 8 positions matching TRBD2. This CDR3 comprises 17 residues. Per germline, CDR1 SGHRS and CDR2 YFSETQ. V shed 3 bases, J shed 6 bases, and the junction held 14 bases outside the gene matches.

The J gene is TRBJ1-5, the V gene TRBV25-1, with TRBD1 identical over 7 bases. Germline V lookup: CDR1 MGHDK, CDR2 SYGVNS. This CDR3 is built from 15 residues. V shed 6 bases, J shed 4 bases, and the junction held 9 bases outside the gene matches. CDR3 nucleotides: TGTGCCAGCAGCAAAACAGGGGAACCTAATCAGCCCCAGCATTTT. Translation: CASSKTGEPNQPQHF.

The V call is TRBV6-2 or TRBV6-3, the J call TRBJ2-2; 7 bases map to TRBD1. Trimming at V came to 6 bases and at J to 3 bases, leaving 7 bases not matched to a gene. This CDR3 spans 15 amino acids. The germline V gene has CDR1 MNHEY and CDR2 SVGEGT. CDR3 nucleotides: TGTGCCAGCAGCCCCCAGGGGGTCTACACCGGGGAGCTGTTTTTT. It yields the protein CASSPQGVYTGELFF.

The V call is TRBV10-2, the J call TRBJ2-5; possible D gene TRBD1, 6 bases. Germline-derived CDR1 and CDR2 are WSHSY and SAAADI. The V end lost 4 bases, the J end lost 2 bases, and 11 bases lay between the germline ends. The CDR3 consists of 14 residues. The CDR3 nucleotides are TGCGCCAGCAGTGTGGTAAGGGGGCAAGAGACCCAGTACTTC. Its protein product is CASSVVRGQETQYF.

In its sample, this clone was seen a few times. The CDR3 DNA reads as TGTGCCAGCAGCTTATACTCAGATACGCAGTATTTT. This codes for CASSLYSDTQYF. V usage is TRBV7-8 and J usage is TRBJ2-3; D unclear. The CDR3 totals 12 residues. Trimming took 2 bases from V and 4 from J, leaving 4 bases between them. From germline, CDR1 is SGHVS and CDR2 FQNEAQ.

Comments on this clone: Other DNA sequences within the sample encode an identical CDR3. This chain connects TRBV9 to TRBJ1-5; TRBD1 agrees at 7 bases. In germline, CDR1 is SGDLS, CDR2 YYNGEE. The CDR3 covers 15 residues. V shed 4 bases and J 2 bases; nucleotides not matched to a gene: 6. The CDR3 spells CASSPTGVGNQPQHF. The CDR3 DNA is TGTGCCAGCAGCCCCACAGGGGTGGGCAATCAGCCCCAGCATTTT.

Comment on this clone: One end of the junction varies from germline; a read error may be responsible. The V and J genes are TRBV6-1 and TRBJ1-6; TRBD1 matches at 7 bases. The CDR3 covers 15 residues. CDR1 and CDR2 from the germline V gene are MNHNS and SASEGT. As DNA, the CDR3 is TGTGCCAGCAATGAACAGGGGTCCTATAATTCACCCCTCCACTTT. The encoded protein is CASNEQGSYNSPLHF.

This clone was seen just once. This sequence joins TRBV5-4 and TRBJ2-7, with D tentatively TRBD1 (5 bases). V lost 0 bases, J lost 7 bases, and 14 bases lay in between. Germline-derived CDR1 and CDR2 are SGHNT and YYREEE (reference sequence). This CDR3 is 14 amino acids long. The CDR3 sequence: CASSLAEPGREQYF. The CDR3 DNA sequence: TGTGCCAGCAGCTTGGCCGAACCAGGGCGGGAGCAGTACTTC. The whole variable domain, remainder taken from reference TRBV5-4 and TRBJ2-7, is ETGVTQSPTHLIKTRGQQVTLRCSSQSGHNTVSWYQQALGQGPQFIFQYYREEENGRGNFPPRFSGLQFPNYSSELNVNALELDDSALYLCASSLAEPGREQYFGPGTRLTVT.

CDR3 DNA sequence: TGTGCCAGCAGTGAAGTAGGGGACAGCCCCCACTTT. Amino acid sequence: CASSEVGDSPHF. V is TRBV2 and J is TRBJ1-6, with 7 bases that match TRBD1. This CDR3 is 12 amino acids long. V gave up 1 base and J gave up 18 bases; unmatched junction bases: 6. Germline CDR1 is SNHLY and CDR2 is FYNNEI.

This clone came up once. This chain connects TRBV3-1 (or the pseudogene TRBV3-2) to TRBJ2-3; D may be TRBD2 (6 bases). This CDR3 has 19 amino acids. Deletions cut 0 bases from V and 1 base from J, with 20 bases between. Germline CDR1 is LGHDT and CDR2 is YNNKEL (reference sequence). The CDR3 DNA sequence: TGTGCCAGCAGCCAAGAAGGGACGGACCGGGGGAGAGGCACAGATACGCAGTATTTT. Protein sequence: CASSQEGTDRGRGTDTQYF.

V gene TRBV7-2 combines with J gene TRBJ2-5, with TRBD2 as a possible D gene (6 bases). CDR3 length: 14 residues. Trimming shortened V by 5 bases and J by 3 bases, and 13 bases separated the two germline ends. Germline values: CDR1 SGHTA, CDR2 FQGNSA. DNA of the CDR3: TGTGCCAGCAGCACCCACGCGGGGAAAGAGACCCAGTACTTC. It encodes CASSTHAGKETQYF.

The chain joins TRBV27 to TRBJ2-5, with 10 bases fitting TRBD1. V gave up 5 bases and J gave up 5 bases; unmatched junction bases: 5. Looked up from germline, CDR1 is MNHEY and CDR2 is SMNVEV (reference sequence). The CDR3 length is 14 residues. This CDR3 is CASSRQGAYETQYF. The DNA for the CDR3 is TGTGCCAGCAGTCGACAGGGGGCGTATGAGACCCAGTACTTC.